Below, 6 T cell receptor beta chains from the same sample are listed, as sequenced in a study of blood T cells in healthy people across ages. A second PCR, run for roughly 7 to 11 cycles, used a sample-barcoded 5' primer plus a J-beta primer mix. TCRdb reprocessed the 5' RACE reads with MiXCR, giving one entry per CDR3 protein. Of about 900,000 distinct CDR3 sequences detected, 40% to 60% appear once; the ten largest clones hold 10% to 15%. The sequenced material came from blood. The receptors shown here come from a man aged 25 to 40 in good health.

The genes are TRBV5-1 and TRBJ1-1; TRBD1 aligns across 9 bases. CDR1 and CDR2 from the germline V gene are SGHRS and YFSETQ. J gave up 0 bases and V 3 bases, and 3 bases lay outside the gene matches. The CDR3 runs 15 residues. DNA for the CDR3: TGCGCCAGCAGCTCGGACAGGGGAATGAACACTGAAGCTTTCTTT. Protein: CASSSDRGMNTEAFF.

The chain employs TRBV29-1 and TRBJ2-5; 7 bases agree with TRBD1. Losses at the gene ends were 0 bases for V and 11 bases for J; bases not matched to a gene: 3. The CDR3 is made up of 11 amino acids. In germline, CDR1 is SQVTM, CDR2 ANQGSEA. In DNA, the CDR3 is TGCAGCGTTGAAGAGGACAGGAAGCAGTACTTC. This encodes CSVEEDRKQYF. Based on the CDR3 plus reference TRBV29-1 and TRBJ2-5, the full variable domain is SAVISQKPSRDICQRGTSLTIQCQVDSQVTMMFWYRQQPGQSLTLIATANQGSEATYESGFVIDKFPISRPNLTFSTLTVSNMSPEDSSIYLCSVEEDRKQYFGPGTRLLVL.

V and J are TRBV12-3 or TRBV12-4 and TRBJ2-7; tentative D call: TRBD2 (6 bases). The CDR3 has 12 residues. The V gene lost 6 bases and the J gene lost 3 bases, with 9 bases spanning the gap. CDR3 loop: CASSRRDYEQYF. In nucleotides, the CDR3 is TGTGCCAGCAGCCGGCGGGACTACGAGCAGTACTTC.

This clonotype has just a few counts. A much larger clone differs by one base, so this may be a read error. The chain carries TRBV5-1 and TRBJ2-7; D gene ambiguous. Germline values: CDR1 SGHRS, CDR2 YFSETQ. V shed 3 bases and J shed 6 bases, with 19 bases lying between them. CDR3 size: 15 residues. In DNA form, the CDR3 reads TGCGCCAGCAGCTGTGGGATGCAGAATCGCCCCGAGCAGTACTTC. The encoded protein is CASSCGMQNRPEQYF. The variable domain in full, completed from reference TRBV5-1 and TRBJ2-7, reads KAGVTQTPRYLIKTRGQQVTLSCSPISGHRSVSWYQQTPGQGLQFLFEYFSETQRNKGNFPGRFSGRQFSNSRSEMNVSTLELGDSALYLCASSCGMQNRPEQYFGPGTRLTVT.

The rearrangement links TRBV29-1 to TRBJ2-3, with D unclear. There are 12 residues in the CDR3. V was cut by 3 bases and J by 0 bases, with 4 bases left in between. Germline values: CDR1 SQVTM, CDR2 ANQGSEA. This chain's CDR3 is CSVDISTDTQYF. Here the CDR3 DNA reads TGCAGCGTTGATATTAGCACAGATACGCAGTATTTT.

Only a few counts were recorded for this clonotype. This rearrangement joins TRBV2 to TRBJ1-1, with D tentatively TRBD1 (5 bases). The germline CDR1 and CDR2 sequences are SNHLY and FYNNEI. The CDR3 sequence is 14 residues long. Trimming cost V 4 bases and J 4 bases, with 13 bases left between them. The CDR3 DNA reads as TGTGCCAGCAGTGTCATAATAGGGGCCACTGAAGCTTTCTTT. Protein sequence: CASSVIIGATEAFF.